This is a list of T cell receptor beta chains from one sample in a study of blood T cells in healthy people across ages. TCRdb ran MiXCR on the 5' RACE reads and lists one entry per CDR3 protein. The repertoire includes 700,000 or so distinct CDR3 sequences, around 41% of them detected once, and around 30% sits in the top ten. Input material: blood. The receptors were sampled from a man at least 80 years old in good health. Both conserved end residues are part of each CDR3. The order of the fields is D gene, J gene, V gene, clone size, CDR3 DNA, CDR3 protein. A D gene is named only where the DNA matches it firmly. Size tells how often a clone was seen (once, few, many) or the class of an expanded clone, and some rows leave it out.

D gene: .; J gene: TRBJ2-7; V gene: TRBV10-2; clone size: .; CDR3 DNA: TGCGCCAGCAGTGGCGGATTGACCGAGCAGTACTTC; CDR3 protein: CASSGGLTEQYF
D gene: .; J gene: TRBJ2-1; V gene: TRBV7-2; clone size: few; CDR3 DNA: TGTGCCAGCAACAATGGGGCTAGTCCCTACAATGAGCAGTTCTTC; CDR3 protein: CASNNGASPYNEQFF
D gene: .; J gene: TRBJ1-1; V gene: TRBV5-1; clone size: .; CDR3 DNA: TGCGCCAGCAGCCTTGTTTCGGGGCTGGACACTGAAGCTTTCTTT; CDR3 protein: CASSLVSGLDTEAFF
D gene: .; J gene: TRBJ1-6; V gene: TRBV7-6; clone size: few; CDR3 DNA: TGTGCCAGCAGCCCCCGGGTCCGACAGTCGGATTCACCCCTCCACTTT; CDR3 protein: CASSPRVRQSDSPLHF
D gene: .; J gene: TRBJ2-1; V gene: TRBV7-3; clone size: .; CDR3 DNA: TGTGCCAGCAGCTTAAGGCACCTCGGGAAATCCTACAATGAGCAGTTCTTC; CDR3 protein: CASSLRHLGKSYNEQFF
D gene: .; J gene: TRBJ2-2; V gene: TRBV3-1; clone size: few; CDR3 DNA: TGTGCCAGCAGCCAGTCCGGGGAGCTGTTTTTT; CDR3 protein: CASSQSGELFF
D gene: TRBD2; J gene: TRBJ2-5; V gene: TRBV2; clone size: .; CDR3 DNA: TGTGCCAGCAGTGAGTCGAGCGGGGGCCTAAACAATGAGCAGTACTTC; CDR3 protein: CASSESSGGLNNEQYF
D gene: .; J gene: TRBJ2-1; V gene: TRBV7-2; clone size: .; CDR3 DNA: TGTGCCAGCAGCTTAGCCTGGGAGTTCGATGAGCAGTTCTTC; CDR3 protein: CASSLAWEFDEQFF
D gene: TRBD2; J gene: TRBJ2-3; V gene: TRBV13; clone size: few; CDR3 DNA: TGTGCCAGCAGCCACCGGCCCACTAGCGGGGCTAGCACAGATACGCAGTATTTT; CDR3 protein: CASSHRPTSGASTDTQYF
D gene: TRBD1; J gene: TRBJ2-7; V gene: TRBV29-1; clone size: .; CDR3 DNA: TGCAGCGTTGTGCTCATGGGACAGAGTCCCTACGAGCAGTACTTC; CDR3 protein: CSVVLMGQSPYEQYF
D gene: TRBD1; J gene: TRBJ2-1; V gene: TRBV20-1; clone size: .; CDR3 DNA: TGCAGTGCTAGAAGAGGACAGGGTTTCGATGAGCAGTTCTTC; CDR3 protein: CSARRGQGFDEQFF
D gene: .; J gene: TRBJ2-7; V gene: TRBV29-1; clone size: many; CDR3 DNA: TGCAGCGTTGAAGCCCCCCGGGGGCCGCTTGACGAGCAGTACTTC; CDR3 protein: CSVEAPRGPLDEQYF
D gene: .; J gene: TRBJ1-2; V gene: TRBV11-2; clone size: many; CDR3 DNA: TGTGCCAGCAGCCCGGGCCGGGAGGCCCTCTATGGCTACACCTTC; CDR3 protein: CASSPGREALYGYTF
D gene: .; J gene: TRBJ2-1; V gene: TRBV6-5; clone size: .; CDR3 DNA: TGTGCCAGCAGTTACACCGGGACCCTATACAATGAGCAGTTCTTC; CDR3 protein: CASSYTGTLYNEQFF
D gene: TRBD2; J gene: TRBJ2-7; V gene: TRBV9; clone size: .; CDR3 DNA: TGTGCCAGCAGCGTAGGTCGACAAAGCGGGAGGGCCCTTGTTGACGAGCAGTACTTC; CDR3 protein: CASSVGRQSGRALVDEQYF
D gene: TRBD2; J gene: TRBJ2-3; V gene: TRBV20-1; clone size: .; CDR3 DNA: TGCAGTGCCCCTGTAGCGGGAGGAGGCACAGATACGCAGTATTTT; CDR3 protein: CSAPVAGGGTDTQYF
D gene: .; J gene: TRBJ1-5; V gene: TRBV27; clone size: once; CDR3 DNA: TGTGCCAGCAGTTATTGGAACAGGGCTCGGCATTTT; CDR3 protein: CASSYWNRARHF
D gene: TRBD2; J gene: TRBJ2-3; V gene: TRBV24-1; clone size: few; CDR3 DNA: TGTGCCACCAGAGGACATAGCGGGTGGAGCACAGATACGCAGTATTTT; CDR3 protein: CATRGHSGWSTDTQYF
D gene: .; J gene: TRBJ1-5; V gene: TRBV20-1; clone size: .; CDR3 DNA: TGCAGTGCTAGAGATCTCCGCGGGGCAGGGCAGTTACGGAATCAGCCCCAGCATTTT; CDR3 protein: CSARDLRGAGQLRNQPQHF
D gene: TRBD1; J gene: TRBJ1-2; V gene: TRBV28; clone size: .; CDR3 DNA: TGTGCCAGCAGGAGAAATGAGGGACAGAACTATGGCTACACCTTC; CDR3 protein: CASRRNEGQNYGYTF
D gene: TRBD2; J gene: TRBJ2-1; V gene: TRBV20-1; clone size: .; CDR3 DNA: TGCAGTGCTAGATCCGGGACTAGCGGGAAACAGGGTGAGCAGTTCTTC; CDR3 protein: CSARSGTSGKQGEQFF
D gene: TRBD2; J gene: TRBJ2-7; V gene: TRBV20-1; clone size: .; CDR3 DNA: TGCAGTGTTCGGCCCCCAGGGAGGGGCTACGAGCAGTACTTC; CDR3 protein: CSVRPPGRGYEQYF
D gene: .; J gene: TRBJ2-1; V gene: TRBV29-1; clone size: .; CDR3 DNA: TGCAGCGAAGTAGCCCAGCGGGCATCCTACAATGAGCAGTTCTTC; CDR3 protein: CSEVAQRASYNEQFF
D gene: .; J gene: TRBJ2-1; V gene: TRBV21-1; clone size: .; CDR3 DNA: TGTGCCAGCAGCAACTTGTCGACTCCCTTTCTAGCGGGAGTCTACAATGAGCAGTTCTTC; CDR3 protein: CASSNLSTPFLAGVYNEQFF
D gene: .; J gene: TRBJ2-1; V gene: TRBV28; clone size: .; CDR3 DNA: TGTACCAGCAGTTTGAGGAGGGGGAGATTGAATGAGCAGTTCTTC; CDR3 protein: CTSSLRRGRLNEQFF
D gene: .; J gene: TRBJ2-5; V gene: TRBV20-1; clone size: .; CDR3 DNA: TGCAGTGCTAGACTATCTGACGGGGAGACCCAGTACTTC; CDR3 protein: CSARLSDGETQYF
D gene: TRBD1; J gene: TRBJ2-7; V gene: TRBV28; clone size: .; CDR3 DNA: TGTGCCAGCAGTTTATTAGGGGGCCCAGACTACGAGCAGTACTTC; CDR3 protein: CASSLLGGPDYEQYF
D gene: TRBD2; J gene: TRBJ2-3; V gene: TRBV12-3/TRBV12-4; clone size: .; CDR3 DNA: TGTGCCAGCAGTGGGACTAGCGCTTTCACAGATACGCAGTATTTT; CDR3 protein: CASSGTSAFTDTQYF
D gene: TRBD2; J gene: TRBJ2-3; V gene: TRBV11-2; clone size: few; CDR3 DNA: TGTGCCAGCAGCCCGGCGGGGGTCACAGATACGCAGTATTTT; CDR3 protein: CASSPAGVTDTQYF
D gene: TRBD1; J gene: TRBJ1-1; V gene: TRBV5-1; clone size: once; CDR3 DNA: TGCGCCAGCAGCTTGGAGGGACAGAAGGACACTGAAGCTTTCTTT; CDR3 protein: CASSLEGQKDTEAFF
D gene: TRBD2; J gene: TRBJ2-1; V gene: TRBV20-1; clone size: few; CDR3 DNA: TGCAGTGCTAGCGGGAGGGTAGATGAGCAGTTCTTC; CDR3 protein: CSASGRVDEQFF
D gene: .; J gene: TRBJ1-4; V gene: TRBV12-3/TRBV12-4; clone size: few; CDR3 DNA: TGTGCCAGCAGTTTAGGGGTTTTAGAAAAACTGTTTTTT; CDR3 protein: CASSLGVLEKLFF
D gene: .; J gene: TRBJ2-4; V gene: TRBV6-6; clone size: .; CDR3 DNA: TGTGCCAGCACCACGGGGGTTCCCATAGACAAAAACATTCAGTACTTC; CDR3 protein: CASTTGVPIDKNIQYF
D gene: .; J gene: TRBJ1-4; V gene: TRBV5-1; clone size: .; CDR3 DNA: TGCGCCAGCAGCCGCCCGGCCGGGGCTGGCAGTGAAAAACTGTTTTTT; CDR3 protein: CASSRPAGAGSEKLFF
D gene: .; J gene: TRBJ2-4; V gene: TRBV15; clone size: .; CDR3 DNA: TGTGCCACCAGCTTTCGGACGGGAGGCCAGGGGAACATTCAGTACTTC; CDR3 protein: CATSFRTGGQGNIQYF
D gene: .; J gene: TRBJ2-3; V gene: TRBV4-3; clone size: many; CDR3 DNA: TGCGCCAGCAGCCAAGGCAAGGCGAATGAAGGGGATACGCAGTATTTT; CDR3 protein: CASSQGKANEGDTQYF
D gene: TRBD2; J gene: TRBJ2-3; V gene: TRBV14; clone size: few; CDR3 DNA: TGTGCCAGCAGCCTCAAGTTAAAATTAGCGGGGGGGCACGCAGATACGCAGTATTTT; CDR3 protein: CASSLKLKLAGGHADTQYF
D gene: TRBD1; J gene: TRBJ2-1; V gene: TRBV6-1; clone size: few; CDR3 DNA: TGTGCCAGCAGTAGGACAGGGACCCAAAGCTCCTACAATGAGCAGTTCTTC; CDR3 protein: CASSRTGTQSSYNEQFF
D gene: .; J gene: TRBJ1-1; V gene: TRBV10-1; clone size: .; CDR3 DNA: TGCGCCAGCAGTGAGTCCGGGAAGGGAAGGCCGGGGGAAGCTTTCTTT; CDR3 protein: CASSESGKGRPGEAFF
D gene: .; J gene: TRBJ2-1; V gene: TRBV20-1; clone size: few; CDR3 DNA: TGCAGTGCTCACACCCTGAGGGAGCAGTTCTTC; CDR3 protein: CSAHTLREQFF
D gene: .; J gene: TRBJ2-5; V gene: TRBV7-7; clone size: few; CDR3 DNA: TGTGCTAGCAGCGCCTCACAGGGTTCGTTCGTAGAGACCCAGTACTTC; CDR3 protein: CASSASQGSFVETQYF
D gene: .; J gene: TRBJ2-1; V gene: TRBV5-1; clone size: .; CDR3 DNA: TGCGCCAGCAGCCAGACAGGAGCCCCCTACAATGAGCAGTTCTTC; CDR3 protein: CASSQTGAPYNEQFF
D gene: .; J gene: TRBJ1-2; V gene: TRBV7-2; clone size: .; CDR3 DNA: TGTGCCAGCAGCTTAAACCCTAGCTATGGCTACACCTTC; CDR3 protein: CASSLNPSYGYTF
D gene: TRBD1; J gene: TRBJ2-7; V gene: TRBV29-1; clone size: .; CDR3 DNA: TGCAGCATCCGGGACAGTTACAATGAGCAGTACTTC; CDR3 protein: CSIRDSYNEQYF
D gene: .; J gene: TRBJ2-1; V gene: TRBV5-1; clone size: .; CDR3 DNA: TGCGCCAGCAGCCATCCCCGGAATGAGCAGTTCTTC; CDR3 protein: CASSHPRNEQFF
D gene: .; J gene: TRBJ2-3; V gene: TRBV24-1; clone size: once; CDR3 DNA: TGTGCCACCAGTGACCTTGCCCTTACGCAGTATTTT; CDR3 protein: CATSDLALTQYF
D gene: .; J gene: TRBJ2-5; V gene: TRBV29-1; clone size: .; CDR3 DNA: TGCAGCGTTGAAGATTCGCCCGAGGGGTCCTATGAGCAGTACTTC; CDR3 protein: CSVEDSPEGSYEQYF
D gene: TRBD2; J gene: TRBJ2-1; V gene: TRBV7-9; clone size: .; CDR3 DNA: TGTGCCAGCAGCTTAGGCCTAGCGGGAGGTGGTGAGCAGTTCTTC; CDR3 protein: CASSLGLAGGGEQFF
D gene: TRBD1; J gene: TRBJ1-2; V gene: TRBV6-6; clone size: .; CDR3 DNA: TGTGCCAGCAGTTCCAGGGGGCCGGACTATGGCTACACCTTC; CDR3 protein: CASSSRGPDYGYTF
D gene: .; J gene: TRBJ2-1; V gene: TRBV11-3; clone size: few; CDR3 DNA: TGTGCCAGCAGCCCCCTGGGGGCGTATGAGCAGTTCTTC; CDR3 protein: CASSPLGAYEQFF
D gene: TRBD2; J gene: TRBJ2-7; V gene: TRBV7-2; clone size: many; CDR3 DNA: TGTGCCAGCAGTCGGACTAGCGGGACCTACGAGCAGTACTTC; CDR3 protein: CASSRTSGTYEQYF
D gene: TRBD2; J gene: TRBJ2-1; V gene: TRBV4-2; clone size: .; CDR3 DNA: TGTGCCAGCAGTAACTACCCAACTAGCGGGAGTTACAATGAGCAGTTCTTC; CDR3 protein: CASSNYPTSGSYNEQFF
D gene: .; J gene: TRBJ2-7; V gene: TRBV7-2; clone size: .; CDR3 DNA: TGTGCCAGCAGCCGACCAGTGGCATACTACGAGCAGTACTTC; CDR3 protein: CASSRPVAYYEQYF
D gene: TRBD1; J gene: TRBJ2-1; V gene: TRBV12-3/TRBV12-4; clone size: .; CDR3 DNA: TGTGCCAGCAGCCTCCATTCGAGGACAGGGGGCGCCGGATACAATGAGCAGTTCTTC; CDR3 protein: CASSLHSRTGGAGYNEQFF